This T cell receptor (beta chain) was captured in a study of response to subunit inactivated influenza vaccine. TCRdb redid the calling of the RT-PCR reads with MiXCR, one entry per CDR3 protein. This sample has about 650,000 distinct CDR3 sequences, with around a sixth found just once. V was shortened by 0 bases and J by 2 bases, with 11 bases between the two germline ends. Germline CDR1 is SGHDT and CDR2 is YYEEEE. This CDR3 has 16 residues. The receptor was isolated from a man in his fifties who received an inactivated influenza vaccine. The chain combines TRBV5-6 with TRBJ2-2, with D unresolved. Specimen: PBMCs from blood, collected roughly 12 days after vaccination. The chain's CDR3 is CASSLASHRNTGELFF. CDR3 DNA: TGTGCCAGCAGCTTGGCGTCACACCGAAACACCGGGGAGCTGTTTTTT.